This TCR beta chain was captured in a study of blood T cell repertoires in COVID-19. Profiling relied on immunoSEQ multiplex PCR, and the TCRdb table lists in-frame clones only, not all of them. Here the sample spans about 370,000 clones, 89% being singletons. This CDR3 is built from 12 residues. Germline CDR1 SGHAT, CDR2 FQNNGV. V was shortened by 1 base and J by 8 bases, with 8 bases between the two germline ends. This receptor was obtained from a woman aged 25 to 39 with COVID-19, enrolled during active disease. The genes are TRBV11-2 and TRBJ1-2, with a weak D call TRBD1 (6 bases). The sample consisted of peripheral blood. DNA for the CDR3: TGTGCCAGCAGCTTAGCCACAGGGGGCTACACCTTC. Its translation is CASSLATGGYTF.